This T cell receptor beta chain was obtained from a study of tumor-infiltrating lymphocytes in primary liver carcinoma (dated by TCRdb to the late 2010s). Regarding the complete study: The five patients, three men and two women aged 30 to 69 years, had hepatocellular carcinoma (four) or combined HCC and intrahepatic cholangiocarcinoma (one). A total of some 35 specimens from 5 patients went through TCRbeta repertoire sequencing, namely 25 tumor regions, 5 adjacent noncancerous liver tissues and 5 peripheral blood samples. The five patients had tumors staged T1-T3 N0M0, with maximum diameters ranging from about 4.2 to 10 cm. Reproducibility between technical replicate repertoires was high, with correlation coefficients above 0.95 and mean shared-clone rates near 0.89. TCRbeta repertoire sequencing, expression microarrays and whole-exome sequencing were combined in the study across five regions of each liver tumor, with adjacent normal tissue and blood also included. Each sample produced roughly 3.5 to 7.13 million productive TCRbeta reads, and read depth showed no significant difference between tissue types. To link TCRbeta repertoire diversity to the local molecular phenotype, the roughly 23 tumor region samples were profiled with Agilent mRNA microarrays.

TCRbeta-specific cDNA was reverse-transcribed from approximately 0.5 ug total RNA using a constant-region primer and ProtoScript II reverse transcriptase. TCRbeta libraries were built with three nested multiplex PCR rounds, a slightly modified ARM-PCR procedure. The first two PCR rounds used multiplex TRBV1-TRBV30 forward primers with a Cbeta reverse primer, each for about 10 cycles. Sample barcodes and Illumina adapters were added in a final 25-cycle PCR with Deep VentR polymerase. Before sequencing, amplicons between 200 and 500 bp were purified from gel using a QIAquick gel extraction kit. TCRbeta amplicons were sequenced on an Illumina HiSeq 2500 with 250-bp paired-end reads. In the paper's pipeline: Quality trimming of reads was performed with Trimmomatic v0.33, and paired reads were merged with FLASH v1.2.11 so that full CDR3 sequences could be recovered. V, D and J germline segments were assigned to the rearranged TCRbeta sequences using MiGEC v1.2.1b. Clonotype statistics, along with Shannon-Wiener diversity indices, were calculated using VDJtools v1.0.0. To cut down on sampling bias, every analysis after diversity analysis relied on just the 250 most abundant clonotypes from each sample. TCRdb reran the public reads through fastp at Q25 and MiXCR, keeping productive beta chains. Entries that share a CDR3 protein sequence are merged under the most common genes and DNA. TCRdb, not the authors, supplied the V and J calls. The sample yields roughly 55,000 distinct CDR3 sequences; about two thirds were counted once. The ten top clones hold 55% to 70% of the sample.

The CDR3 contains 15 residues when both ends are counted. CDR3 DNA only is kept here, 45 bases in frame from base 1. Taken from the germline V gene, the CDR1 and CDR2 loops are MNHEY and SVGAGI. Total RNA and DNA were co-extracted from around 20-30 mg of bulk tissue with the AllPrep DNA/RNA mini kit, without cell sorting. Between late 2015 and 2016, about 5 patients in China with histopathologically diagnosed primary liver carcinoma had their tumors surgically resected. Chronic HBV infection was present in the patients, and the patients were treatment-naive at sampling. Each tumor was sampled at five spatially separated regions: the superior, inferior, left-lateral and right-lateral poles and the tumor centre. Histological examination found more than 75% viable tumor cells in every tumor sample. Fresh tumor and adjacent tissue pieces were bisected; one half was stored in RNAlater at -80°C, the other sent for histology.

About this clonotype itself: Its specific antigen is unknown. This CDR3 is missing its conserved last phenylalanine or tryptophan, likely due to a read error.

Overall study outcomes, separate from this receptor: The study included only a few patients, and the authors note findings should be validated in a larger study. Since the samples were bulk and unsorted, there was no way to compare CD4+ and CD8+ T cell repertoires. Consistent with antigen-driven expansion, pairs of tumor regions showed higher repertoire overlap (mean around 36%) than either tumor-adjacent pairs (around 17%) or tumor-blood pairs (roughly 15%). Only the TCR beta chain was sequenced, which likely underestimates true repertoire diversity because unpaired alpha chains were not captured. Compared with blood, tumors had a significantly larger share of the repertoire taken up by the top 250 clones (p = 0.039). Only about 7.5-25% of top clones were found in all five regions of a tumor, suggesting spatial heterogeneity of tumor-infiltrating T cells.

The clonotype was recovered from a man in his forties or fifties with primary liver carcinoma and hepatitis B virus infection. Sequencing input: liver tumor tissue from sampling region 2. The meaning of the sample's cell subset or site label: tumor region T2, inferior pole. The rearrangement joined TRBV6-5 to TRBJ1-1, with TRBD1 identical over 7 junction bases. CDR3 reads: CACSYGTELNTEAFL. Here is the DNA: TGTGCCTGCAGTTACGGGACAGAGCTGAACACTGAAGCTTTCCTT.